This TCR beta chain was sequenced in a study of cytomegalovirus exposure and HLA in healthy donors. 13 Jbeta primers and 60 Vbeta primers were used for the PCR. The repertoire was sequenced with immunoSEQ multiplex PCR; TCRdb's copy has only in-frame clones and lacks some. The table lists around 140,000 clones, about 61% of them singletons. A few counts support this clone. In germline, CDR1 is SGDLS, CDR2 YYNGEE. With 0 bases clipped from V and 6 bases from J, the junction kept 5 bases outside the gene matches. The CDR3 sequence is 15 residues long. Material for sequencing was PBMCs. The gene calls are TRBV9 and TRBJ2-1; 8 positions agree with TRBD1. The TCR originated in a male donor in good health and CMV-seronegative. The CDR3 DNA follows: TGTGCCAGCAGCGTAGCTCAGGGGGCTCGCAATGAGCAGTTCTTC. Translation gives CASSVAQGARNEQFF. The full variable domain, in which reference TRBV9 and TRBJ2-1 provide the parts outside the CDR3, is DSGVTQTPKHLITATGQRVTLRCSPRSGDLSVYWYQQSLDQGLQFLIQYYNGEERAKGNILERFSAQQFPDLHSELNLSSLELGDSALYFCASSVAQGARNEQFFGPGTRLTVL.